This T cell receptor (beta chain) is drawn from a study of OX40 agonist ivuxolimab in advanced cancers. The data were produced by immunoSEQ multiplex PCR, yet TCRdb's version contains in-frame clones alone and is incomplete. The profile shows roughly 40,000 clones, approximately 88% of them singletons. With 4 bases clipped from V and 3 bases from J, the junction kept 9 bases outside the gene matches. The CDR3 covers 16 residues. Germline CDR1 is SGDLS and CDR2 is YYNGEE. Sequencing was performed on CD4+ or CD8+ T cells sorted from blood, taken in a trial of the OX40 agonist ivuxolimab. The chain joins TRBV9 to TRBJ2-1; 8 bases align to TRBD2. The TCR originated in an adult with an advanced solid tumor such as melanoma, head and neck, liver or kidney cancer. This chain's CDR3 is CASSLPGSGVYNEQFF. The CDR3 nucleotides read TGTGCCAGCAGCCTCCCCGGTAGCGGGGTCTACAATGAGCAGTTCTTC.